Listed below are T cell receptor beta chains from one sample, sequenced in a study of T cell repertoires in cytomegalovirus infection. Each CDR3 protein is one row after TCRdb ran MiXCR on the reads. The sample has 40,000 to 50,000 distinct CDR3 sequences, 20% to 25% seen once. Their cognate antigens are unknown. What was sequenced was PBMCs, sequenced either directly or after in vitro stimulation (not recorded which). Every receptor here comes from a human donor in good health (CMV status not recorded). Some clones in this sample may be carry-over from other donors' samples. The conserved cysteine and the conserved F or W are not part of the CDR3 here. The order of the fields is V gene, D gene, CDR3 length, CDR3 protein. A D gene is named only where the DNA matches it firmly.

V gene: TRBV5-4; D gene: .; CDR3 length: 15; CDR3 protein: ASTVTKGFSGANVLT
V gene: TRBV23-1; D gene: TRBD2; CDR3 length: 16; CDR3 protein: ASSHLGLAVWDYNEQF
V gene: TRBV7-2; D gene: .; CDR3 length: 14; CDR3 protein: ASTPSSDGSMAEAF
V gene: TRBV27; D gene: .; CDR3 length: 11; CDR3 protein: ASSLDRNSPLH
V gene: TRBV2; D gene: TRBD2; CDR3 length: 13; CDR3 protein: ASTSTSGDDGTQY
V gene: TRBV7-2; D gene: TRBD2; CDR3 length: 12; CDR3 protein: ASSPRGLEETQY
V gene: TRBV20-1; D gene: .; CDR3 length: 11; CDR3 protein: SARDVRVDTQY
V gene: TRBV5-1; D gene: .; CDR3 length: 13; CDR3 protein: ASRTMTSSSYEQY
V gene: TRBV6-1; D gene: TRBD1; CDR3 length: 11; CDR3 protein: ASSERQGTEAF
V gene: TRBV10-2; D gene: .; CDR3 length: 10; CDR3 protein: ASTDLGDEQY
V gene: TRBV20-1; D gene: .; CDR3 length: 11; CDR3 protein: SARGSSDSPLH
V gene: TRBV27; D gene: TRBD2; CDR3 length: 12; CDR3 protein: ASKIAGGPNEQF
V gene: TRBV7-2; D gene: .; CDR3 length: 14; CDR3 protein: ASSSIGEDSTDTQY
V gene: TRBV29-1; D gene: TRBD1; CDR3 length: 11; CDR3 protein: SIQPGQQETQY
V gene: TRBV28; D gene: .; CDR3 length: 12; CDR3 protein: ASSFQGSGGELF
V gene: TRBV7-2; D gene: TRBD1; CDR3 length: 12; CDR3 protein: ASRNTGGKETQY
V gene: TRBV5-1; D gene: .; CDR3 length: 12; CDR3 protein: ASSLGVSGYGYT
V gene: TRBV24-1; D gene: .; CDR3 length: 12; CDR3 protein: ATWRGRSSYEQY
V gene: TRBV12-3/TRBV12-4; D gene: .; CDR3 length: 12; CDR3 protein: ASHRAVLNTEAF
V gene: TRBV6-2/TRBV6-3; D gene: .; CDR3 length: 14; CDR3 protein: ASSYERGGAAYEQY